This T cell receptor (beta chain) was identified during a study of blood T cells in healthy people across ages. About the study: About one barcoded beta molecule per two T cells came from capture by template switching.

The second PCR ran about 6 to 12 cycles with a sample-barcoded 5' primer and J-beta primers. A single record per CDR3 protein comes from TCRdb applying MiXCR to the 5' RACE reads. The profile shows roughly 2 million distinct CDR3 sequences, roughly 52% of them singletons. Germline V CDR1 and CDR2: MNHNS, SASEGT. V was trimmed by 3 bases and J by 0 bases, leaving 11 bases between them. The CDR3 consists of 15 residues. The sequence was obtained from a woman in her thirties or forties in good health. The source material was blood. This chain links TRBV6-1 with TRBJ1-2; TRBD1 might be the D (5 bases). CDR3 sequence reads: CASSEFDRANYGYTF. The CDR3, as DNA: TGTGCCAGCAGTGAGTTCGACAGAGCTAACTATGGCTACACCTTC.